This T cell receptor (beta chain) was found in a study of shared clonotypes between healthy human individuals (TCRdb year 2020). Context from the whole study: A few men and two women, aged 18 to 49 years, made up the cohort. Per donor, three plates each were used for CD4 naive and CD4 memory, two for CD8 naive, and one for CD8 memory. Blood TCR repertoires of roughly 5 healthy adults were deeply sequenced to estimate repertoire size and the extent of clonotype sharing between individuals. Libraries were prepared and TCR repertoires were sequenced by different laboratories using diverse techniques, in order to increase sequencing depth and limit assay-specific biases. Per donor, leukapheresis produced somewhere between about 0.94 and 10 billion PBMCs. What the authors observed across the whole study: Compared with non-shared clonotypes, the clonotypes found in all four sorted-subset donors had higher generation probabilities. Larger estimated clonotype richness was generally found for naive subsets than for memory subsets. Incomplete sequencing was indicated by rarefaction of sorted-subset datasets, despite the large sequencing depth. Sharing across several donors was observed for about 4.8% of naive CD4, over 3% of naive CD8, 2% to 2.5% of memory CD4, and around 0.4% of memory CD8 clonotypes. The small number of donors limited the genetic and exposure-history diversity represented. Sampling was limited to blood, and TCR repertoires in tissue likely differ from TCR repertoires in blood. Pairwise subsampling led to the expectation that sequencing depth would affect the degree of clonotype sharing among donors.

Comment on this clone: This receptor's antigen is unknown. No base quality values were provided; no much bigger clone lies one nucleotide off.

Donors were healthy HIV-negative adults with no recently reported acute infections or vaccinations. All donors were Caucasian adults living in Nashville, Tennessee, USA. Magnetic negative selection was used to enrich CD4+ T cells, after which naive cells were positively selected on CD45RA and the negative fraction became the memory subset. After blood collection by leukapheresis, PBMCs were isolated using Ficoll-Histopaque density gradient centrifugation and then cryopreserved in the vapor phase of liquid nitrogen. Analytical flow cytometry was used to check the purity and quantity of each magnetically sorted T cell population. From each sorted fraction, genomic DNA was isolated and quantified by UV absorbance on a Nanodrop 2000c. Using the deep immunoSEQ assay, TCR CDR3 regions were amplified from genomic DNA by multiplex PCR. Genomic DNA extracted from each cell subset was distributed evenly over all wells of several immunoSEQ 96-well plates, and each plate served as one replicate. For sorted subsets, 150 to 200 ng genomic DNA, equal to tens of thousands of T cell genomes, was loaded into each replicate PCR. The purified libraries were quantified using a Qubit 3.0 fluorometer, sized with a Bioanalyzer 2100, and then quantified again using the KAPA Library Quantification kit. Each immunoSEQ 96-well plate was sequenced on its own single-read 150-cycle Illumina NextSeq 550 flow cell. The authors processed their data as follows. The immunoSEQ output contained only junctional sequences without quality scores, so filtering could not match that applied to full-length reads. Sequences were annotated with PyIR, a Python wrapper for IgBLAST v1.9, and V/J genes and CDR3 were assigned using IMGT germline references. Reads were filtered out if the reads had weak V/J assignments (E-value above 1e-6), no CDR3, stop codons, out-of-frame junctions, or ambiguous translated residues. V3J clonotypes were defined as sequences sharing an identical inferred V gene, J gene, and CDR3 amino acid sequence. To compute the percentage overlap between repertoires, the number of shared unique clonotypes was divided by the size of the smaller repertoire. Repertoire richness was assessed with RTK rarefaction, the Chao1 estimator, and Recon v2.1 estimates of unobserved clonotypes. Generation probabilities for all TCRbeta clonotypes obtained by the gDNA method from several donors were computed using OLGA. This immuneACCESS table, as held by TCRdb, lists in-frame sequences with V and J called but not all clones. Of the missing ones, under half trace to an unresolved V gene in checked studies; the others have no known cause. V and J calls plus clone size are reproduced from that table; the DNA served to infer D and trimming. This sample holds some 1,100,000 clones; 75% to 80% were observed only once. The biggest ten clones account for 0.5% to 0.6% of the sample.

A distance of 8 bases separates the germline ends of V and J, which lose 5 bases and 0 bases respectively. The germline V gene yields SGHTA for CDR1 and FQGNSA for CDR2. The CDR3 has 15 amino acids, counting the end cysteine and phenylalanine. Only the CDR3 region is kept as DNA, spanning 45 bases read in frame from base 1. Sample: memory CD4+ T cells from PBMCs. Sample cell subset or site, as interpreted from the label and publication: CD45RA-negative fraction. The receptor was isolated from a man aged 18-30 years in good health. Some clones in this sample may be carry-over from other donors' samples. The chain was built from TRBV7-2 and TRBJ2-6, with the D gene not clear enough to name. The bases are TGTGCCAGCAGCCCCGGGCGCTCTGGGGCCAACGTCCTGACTTTC. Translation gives CASSPGRSGANVLTF.